The 19 T cell receptor beta chains given below trace back to one sample, sequenced in a study of regulatory T cells in long-lasting Graves disease. Arm-PCR of CDR3 regions and iRepertoire HTBI primers were used to build TCR beta libraries. MiXCR was run by TCRdb on the multiplex PCR reads, yielding one entry per CDR3 protein. This sample has about 340,000 distinct CDR3 sequences, with 20% found just once. Time point here: persistent/refractory GD, antithyroid drugs over 5 years with positive TRAb. TCR sequences were obtained from RNA taken from PBMCs. The material was peripheral blood mononuclear cells (PBMCs), obtained when the disease was refractory, from a patient treated with antithyroid drugs. These receptors all stem from a female donor with Graves disease.

This clonotype came up many times. The chain has TRBV14 and TRBJ2-2, with 7 bases matching TRBD2. V lost 4 bases, J lost 4 bases, and 9 bases stayed unmatched. The CDR3 is made up of 16 amino acids. In germline, CDR1 is SGHDN, CDR2 FVKESK. CDR3 in amino acids: CASSRAGGSSTGELFF. CDR3 nucleotide sequence: TGTGCCAGCAGCCGCGCCGGCGGGAGTTCCACCGGGGAGCTGTTTTTT.

This chain links TRBV6-1 with TRBJ1-3; the D is unclear. This CDR3 spans 15 amino acids. Germline V gives CDR1 MNHNS, CDR2 SASEGT. The ends were cut back, 10 bases at V and 2 bases at J, with 18 bases in the middle. CDR3 in DNA: TGTGCCACTTCAGTATCCACGAGCCCTGGAAACACCATATATTTT. Its protein product is CATSVSTSPGNTIYF.

This clonotype has a handful of counts. The chain carries TRBV7-9 and TRBJ2-2; D is unresolved. Germline lookup yields CDR1 SEHNR and CDR2 FQNEAQ (reference sequence). This CDR3 comprises 15 residues. V dropped 5 bases and J dropped 2 bases, with 12 bases sitting between them. CDR3 in amino acids: CASSPLTRNTGELFF. CDR3 bases: TGTGCCAGCAGCCCCCTGACAAGAAACACCGGGGAGCTGTTTTTT.

This clonotype was counted many times. This chain connects TRBV12-3 or TRBV12-4 to TRBJ1-1; 7 nucleotides agree with TRBD1. The CDR3 has 17 residues. The trim removed 4 bases at V and 1 base at J, leaving 12 bases unmatched. CDR3 residues: CASSSSKVTGTNTEAFF. The CDR3 nucleotides are TGTGCCAGCAGTTCTAGTAAGGTGACAGGGACGAACACTGAAGCTTTCTTT.

This clonotype has a handful of counts. The chain employs TRBV24-1 and TRBJ2-4; D unclear. Per germline, CDR1 KGHDR and CDR2 SFDVKD. The CDR3 is 17 residues long. With 4 bases removed from V and 0 bases from J, the gap between germline ends came to 15 bases. In nucleotides, the CDR3 is TGTGCCACCAGTGACCCCCGGCAAGGCCTAGCCAAAAACATTCAGTACTTC. Protein: CATSDPRQGLAKNIQYF.

In its sample, this clonotype was seen many times. V is TRBV20-1 and J is TRBJ1-1; D perhaps matches TRBD1 (5 bases). Trimming pared 6 bases from V and 1 base from J, leaving 15 bases between. The CDR3 runs 14 residues. Germline lookup yields CDR1 DFQATT and CDR2 SNEGSKA (reference sequence). The CDR3 loop reads CSATPGHANTEAFF. CDR3 nucleotides: TGCAGTGCGACACCAGGACACGCGAACACTGAAGCTTTCTTT.

This clonotype came up many times. The gene calls are TRBV28 and TRBJ2-4, with 9 bases matching TRBD1. The V gene's germline CDR1 is MDHEN and CDR2 SYDVKM. CDR3 length: 15 amino acids. V lost 3 bases, J lost 8 bases, and 8 bases stayed unmatched. CDR3 in amino acids: CASSFVRQGGDIQYF. Here the CDR3 DNA reads TGTGCCAGCAGTTTTGTACGACAGGGGGGGGACATTCAGTACTTC.

Note on this clonotype: A far larger clone is a single base away, which makes a read error likely. The chain links TRBV6-1 to TRBJ2-5; maybe TRBD1 (6 bases). CDR3 length equals 15 residues. V lost 5 bases and J lost 6, with 19 bases in between. CDR1 MNHNS and CDR2 SASEGT come from the germline V gene. The CDR3 nucleotides are TGTGCCAGCAGTCCATGGACAGCTATAGGGAAGACCCAGTACTTC. Translating gives CASSPWTAIGKTQYF.

This clonotype was found a few times. The chain has TRBV29-1 and TRBJ2-7; 8 bases are shared with TRBD1. V lost 7 bases, J lost 5 bases, and 4 bases stayed unmatched. Germline loops: CDR1 SQVTM, CDR2 ANQGSEA. The CDR3 length is 11 residues. The CDR3 protein is CSALTGDEQYF. The CDR3 nucleotides are TGCAGCGCACTGACAGGGGACGAGCAGTACTTC.

This clonotype was detected many times. This chain joins TRBV29-1 and TRBJ1-1, with 7 bases matching TRBD1. Germline V gives CDR1 SQVTM, CDR2 ANQGSEA. This CDR3 contains 14 residues. With 6 bases clipped from V and 4 bases from J, the junction kept 11 bases outside the gene matches. The CDR3 region has the DNA TGCAGCGTAGCACGACAGGGCGGAGGCACTGAAGCTTTCTTT. Its translation: CSVARQGGGTEAFF.

This chain links TRBV5-1 with TRBJ2-7, with D possibly called TRBD1 or TRBD2 (5 bases each). V lost 2 bases, J lost 5 bases, and 14 bases lay in between. CDR1 and CDR2 from the germline V gene are SGHRS and YFSETQ. The CDR3 runs 14 residues. The CDR3 coding sequence is TGCGCCAGCAGCTTAAGAGGGGTTACTCACGAGCAGTACTTC. Its protein product is CASSLRGVTHEQYF.

The sample holds many counts of this clonotype. The J gene is TRBJ1-2, the V gene TRBV20-1, with 9 positions matching TRBD1. V lost 6 bases, J lost 7 bases, and 12 bases stayed unmatched. The CDR3 loop spans 14 amino acids. Germline V gives CDR1 DFQATT, CDR2 SNEGSKA (reference sequence). CDR3 nucleotides: TGCAGTGCAAAGGACAGGGGCGGGCGTGGTGGCTACACCTTC. It yields the protein CSAKDRGGRGGYTF.

This clonotype was recorded many times. In nucleotides, the CDR3 is TGCGCCAGCAGCTTAGCGGGACAGGGTGAAGAAAAACTGTTTTTT. It codes for CASSLAGQGEEKLFF. The chain carries TRBV5-1 and TRBJ1-4, with TRBD1 matching over 9 bases. The CDR3 has 15 amino acids. V lost 2 bases to trimming and J lost 8 bases; unmatched junction nucleotides: 7. From germline, CDR1 is SGHRS and CDR2 YFSETQ. The full variable domain, its missing parts supplied by reference TRBV5-1 and TRBJ1-4, is KAGVTQTPRYLIKTRGQQVTLSCSPISGHRSVSWYQQTPGQGLQFLFEYFSETQRNKGNFPGRFSGRQFSNSRSEMNVSTLELGDSALYLCASSLAGQGEEKLFFGSGTQLSVL.

This clonotype was counted once. J is TRBJ1-4 and V is TRBV4-1; TRBD1 might be the D (5 bases). Trimming stripped 5 bases from V and 7 bases from J, with 17 bases between. Germline assignment: CDR1 MGHRA and CDR2 YSYEKL. This CDR3 is 15 amino acids long. In DNA form, the CDR3 reads TGCGCCAGCAGCTCCACCCGTCGGGACTTTGAAAAACTGTTTTTT. It codes for CASSSTRRDFEKLFF.

The rearrangement uses TRBV6-5 and TRBJ2-3; 7 bases line up with TRBD1. The germline V gene has CDR1 MNHEY and CDR2 SVGAGI. After removal of 2 bases from V and 4 bases from J, the junction contained 6 bases not matched to a gene. The CDR3 consists of 15 residues. CDR3 sequence (DNA): TGTGCCAGCAGTTACGGACAGGATTACGCAGATACGCAGTATTTT. Translating it yields CASSYGQDYADTQYF.

The rearrangement uses TRBV5-1 and TRBJ2-5; TRBD1 is a possible D gene (5 bases). Trimming left V 2 bases short and J 2 bases short, with 10 bases between. Germline assignment: CDR1 SGHRS and CDR2 YFSETQ. The CDR3 is 14 residues long. CDR3 nucleotide sequence: TGCGCCAGCAGCTTCCGACACAGGCAAGAGACCCAGTACTTC. This codes for CASSFRHRQETQYF.

At least ten counts were recorded for this clonotype. This sequence joins TRBV20-1 and TRBJ2-7, with 9 bases that match TRBD2. The CDR3 extends over 14 amino acids. Looked up from germline, CDR1 is DFQATT and CDR2 is SNEGSKA (reference sequence). The V segment lost 1 base and the J segment 3 bases; nucleotides outside the gene matches: 4. CDR3 DNA sequence: TGCAGTGCTAGAGTGCCTAGCGGGAACTACGAGCAGTACTTC. Translation: CSARVPSGNYEQYF.

The V gene is TRBV6-9, the J gene TRBJ1-2, with TRBD1 as a possible D gene (5 bases). There are 13 residues in the CDR3. V shed 3 bases and J shed 10 bases, with 15 bases lying between them. Germline CDR1 reads MNHGY; CDR2 reads SVAAGI. In DNA form, the CDR3 reads TGTGCCAGCAGTTACGGGGCAGACAGTCTCTACACCTTC. It codes for CASSYGADSLYTF.

This clonotype has at least ten counts. Written as DNA, the CDR3 is TGTGCCAGCGGAGGACGCGAAGAGACCCAGTACTTC. It encodes CASGGREETQYF. The chain is built from TRBV9 and TRBJ2-5, with TRBD2 as a possible D gene (5 bases). Germline V gene data show CDR1 as SGDLS and CDR2 as YYNGEE. The CDR3 spans 12 residues. V was trimmed by 7 bases and J by 3 bases, leaving 10 bases between them.